This T cell receptor (beta chain) was identified during a study of sequential checkpoint blockade in melanoma. At the level of the study: Randomization was 1:1 between first-line nivolumab→ipilimumab and ipilimumab→nivolumab. Maintenance nivolumab came after either treatment sequence.

The table came from immunoSEQ multiplex PCR; TCRdb's copy has only in-frame clones and leaves some out. The sample has about 14,000 clones, approximately 79% seen once. Germline V gene sequence: CDR1 SGHDN, CDR2 FVKESK. The CDR3 totals 14 residues. The junction had 4 bases not matched to a gene; V was cut back by 3 bases and J by 4 bases. Regarding treatment: randomized to nivolumab then ipilimumab (arm A) or the reverse (arm B). Sorted cells were live CD3+CD8+, lacking CD19 and CD56, from PBMCs. This clone was seen a handful of times. This material consisted of CD8+ T cells sorted from blood (inferred from file names), taken from a patient given nivolumab and ipilimumab in sequence. This chain connects TRBV14 to TRBJ2-5, with 8 bases that match TRBD1. This TCR derives from a human patient with melanoma. Some clones in this sample may be carry-over from other donors' samples. As DNA, the CDR3 is TGTGCCAGCAGCCAGCAGGGGGCCGGAGAGACCCAGTACTTC. Protein: CASSQQGAGETQYF.